This TCR beta chain was captured in a study of identical twins. About this clonotype: Its antigen is undetermined.

cDNA molecules carried unique molecular identifiers, and template switching added a universal primer site. TCRdb used MiXCR to reprocess the 5' RACE reads, holding one entry per CDR3 protein. The sample holds around 1.7 million distinct CDR3 sequences, 25% to 35% seen once. Study-wide findings and caveats: Carriage of fewer insertions was seen in abundant cord blood beta clonotypes, whereas memory repertoires showed none. Among out-of-frame alpha sequences shared by twins, low generation probability occurred in excess.

The CDR3 loop spans 15 amino acids. The sequence was obtained from a newborn girl in good health. This chain connects TRBV21-1 to TRBJ2-7. TRBV21-1 is noted as a pseudogene. Sequencing used cord blood. CDR3 nucleotide sequence: TGTGCCAGCAGCAAAGTAGATTCGAGCTCCTACGAGCAGTACTTC. It yields the protein CASSKVDSSSYEQYF.